A single T cell receptor beta chain is shown here with its context. This entry belongs to a study of blood T cell repertoires in COVID-19. About the research overall: Donors in the United States, Italy and Spain gave samples during acute or convalescent COVID-19. Sources were T cells, B-cell-depleted T cells, or PBMCs; the material itself was cDNA or gDNA.

In the original workflow: Amplifying reference gene primers gave estimates of nucleated cell counts. Data came from immunoSEQ multiplex PCR; TCRdb stores just in-frame clones and leaves some out. Clone size and the V and J calls come from that table; the DNA yielded D and trimming. The sample has some 150,000 clones; over 65% are singletons. The germline CDR1 and CDR2 sequences are SGHAT and FQNNGV. Trimming took off 5 bases at V and 1 base at J, with 11 bases between the two ends. This CDR3 contains 14 residues. V gene TRBV11-2 combines with J gene TRBJ1-1; unclear D gene. Specimen: peripheral blood. This clonotype was obtained from a human donor in a cohort sampled during active COVID-19. CDR3 loop: CASSPQAQNTEAFF. The CDR3, as DNA: TGTGCCAGCAGCCCCCAGGCCCAGAACACTGAAGCTTTCTTT.